A single sample gave rise to the 17 T cell receptor beta chains below, sequenced in a study of OX40 agonist ivuxolimab in advanced cancers. Assay: immunoSEQ multiplex PCR; the TCRdb copy retains only in-frame clones and omits some. The sample records tens of thousands of clones, roughly nine tenths being singletons. The source was CD4+ or CD8+ T cells sorted from blood, collected in a trial of the OX40 agonist ivuxolimab. The receptors were sampled from an adult with an advanced solid tumor such as melanoma, head and neck, liver or kidney cancer.

This clone was detected a few times. V and J are TRBV7-2 and TRBJ2-7; D unclear. The CDR3 covers 16 residues. Germline V lookup: CDR1 SGHTA, CDR2 FQGNSA. The V end was cut by 5 bases, the J end by 4 bases, with 21 bases between. CDR3 coding DNA: TGTGCCAGCAGCCCCACGGGCGGAAACAATTTTTACGAGCAGTACTTC. Protein sequence: CASSPTGGNNFYEQYF.

A remark on this clone: In the same sample, other DNA sequences code for this CDR3. The rearrangement uses TRBV18 and TRBJ2-3; no firm D call. Germline-derived CDR1 and CDR2 are KGHSH and LQKENI. This CDR3 has 12 amino acids. V was pared by 2 bases and J by 0 bases, with 0 bases between. The CDR3 loop reads CASSPSTDTQYF. CDR3 in DNA: TGTGCCAGCTCACCAAGCACAGATACGCAGTATTTT.

The chain links TRBV7-8 to TRBJ1-5; 7 positions agree with TRBD1. V lost 6 bases, J lost 5 bases, and 4 bases stayed unmatched. The CDR3 is made up of 13 amino acids. Germline CDR1 SGHVS, CDR2 FQNEAQ. CDR3 region: CASRLGQHQPQHF. The CDR3 DNA follows: TGTGCCAGCAGATTGGGACAGCATCAGCCCCAGCATTTT.

The chain combines TRBV29-1 with TRBJ1-5, with TRBD1 identical over 8 bases. Losses at the gene ends were 6 bases for V and 4 bases for J; bases not matched to a gene: 8. The CDR3 totals 14 residues. From germline, CDR1 is SQVTM and CDR2 ANQGSEA. CDR3 sequence: CSVQQGGGNQPQHF. DNA for the CDR3: TGCAGCGTACAACAGGGGGGGGGTAATCAGCCCCAGCATTTT.

This clone was seen a handful of times. V gene TRBV5-4 combines with J gene TRBJ1-4; 7 bases fit TRBD1. Germline CDR1 and CDR2: SGHNT and YYREEE (reference sequence). The CDR3 is 14 amino acids. J was trimmed by 7 bases and V by 3 bases; bases with no gene match: 6. The CDR3 reads CASSSTGAREKLFF. CDR3 DNA sequence: TGTGCCAGCAGCTCAACAGGGGCGCGTGAAAAACTGTTTTTT.

The CDR3 sequence is CASSFWANYGYTF. CDR3 coding DNA: TGTGCCAGCAGTTTTTGGGCTAACTATGGCTACACCTTC. V gene TRBV28 combines with J gene TRBJ1-2; D gene ambiguous. V was cut by 3 bases and J by 0 bases, with 5 bases left in between. The CDR3 has 13 residues. Germline V gives CDR1 MDHEN, CDR2 SYDVKM.

The J gene is TRBJ2-2, the V gene TRBV6-5; a possible D gene is TRBD2 (6 bases). CDR1 and CDR2 (germline): MNHEY, SVGAGI. The CDR3 has 15 residues. V lost 0 bases, J lost 2 bases, and 7 bases lay in between. CDR3 protein: CASSYSGLNTGELFF. CDR3 coding DNA: TGTGCCAGCAGTTACTCAGGACTAAACACCGGGGAGCTGTTTTTT.

The chain recombines TRBV20-1 with TRBJ2-7; no reliable D call. This CDR3 is 11 amino acids long. The V end was cut by 5 bases, the J end by 0 bases, with 5 bases between. The germline CDR1 and CDR2 sequences are DFQATT and SNEGSKA (reference sequence). Here the CDR3 reads CSAHRSYEQYF. The DNA of the CDR3 is TGCAGTGCTCACCGCTCCTACGAGCAGTACTTC.

The gene calls are TRBV5-4 and TRBJ1-4; 8 positions match TRBD1. Trimming at V came to 3 bases and at J to 11 bases, leaving 9 bases not matched to a gene. The CDR3 is 14 residues long. In germline, CDR1 is SGHNT, CDR2 YYREEE (reference sequence). The CDR3 DNA reads as TGTGCCAGCAGCTCGGCCGGACAGGGAGACAAACTGTTTTTT. Its protein is CASSSAGQGDKLFF.

The rearrangement joins TRBV7-2 to TRBJ1-3, with D possibly TRBD1 on 6 matching bases. In germline, CDR1 is SGHTA, CDR2 FQGNSA. V was trimmed by 1 base and J by 7 bases, leaving 17 bases between them. The CDR3 extends over 16 amino acids. DNA for the CDR3: TGTGCCAGCAGCTTAGGTTTGGCGGCAGGGGCGAACACCATATATTTT. This gives the protein CASSLGLAAGANTIYF.

This clone appeared a few times. This chain connects TRBV30 to TRBJ1-3, with no clear D. V lost 3 bases, J lost 1 base, and 10 bases lay in between. This CDR3 has 14 amino acids. In germline, CDR1 is GTSNPN, CDR2 SVGIG (reference sequence). CDR3 nucleotide sequence: TGTGCCTGGAGATATACAGCGTCTGGAAACACCATATATTTT. This sequence encodes CAWRYTASGNTIYF.

This rearrangement joins TRBV7-9 to TRBJ2-5, with D perhaps TRBD2 (5 bases). Between the trimmed V and J ends, which lost 1 base and 5 bases, there was a span of 11 bases. This CDR3 has 14 residues. Germline lookup yields CDR1 SEHNR and CDR2 FQNEAQ (reference sequence). CDR3 in amino acids: CASSLVGLEETQYF. DNA of the CDR3: TGTGCCAGCAGCTTAGTCGGACTCGAGGAGACCCAGTACTTC.

The chain recombines TRBV5-5 with TRBJ1-5; no firm D call. CDR1 and CDR2 (germline): SGHKS, YYEKEE (reference sequence). V gave up 0 bases and J gave up 2 bases, with 6 bases separating them. CDR3 size: 14 residues. CDR3 sequence reads: CASSLVAGNQPQHF. Written as DNA, the CDR3 is TGTGCCAGCAGCTTGGTCGCGGGCAATCAGCCCCAGCATTTT.

A single count supports this clone. This chain joins TRBV27 and TRBJ1-2; D is unclear. The CDR3 consists of 15 residues. The V gene lost 0 bases and the J gene lost 4 bases, with 12 bases spanning the gap. CDR1 is MNHEY, CDR2 SMNVEV, per germline (reference sequence). The CDR3 nucleotides are TGTGCCAGCAGTTTATCTTCGGTAGGAGGCTATGGCTACACCTTC. Translating gives CASSLSSVGGYGYTF.

The gene calls are TRBV28 and TRBJ2-2, with 8 bases aligning to TRBD1. The V and J ends lost 2 bases and 4 bases, in that order; junction bases with no gene match: 0. The CDR3 extends over 14 amino acids. CDR1 and CDR2 (germline): MDHEN, SYDVKM. The CDR3 coding sequence is TGTGCCAGCAGTTTAACAGGGGGCACCGGGGAGCTGTTTTTT. This encodes CASSLTGGTGELFF.

The genes are TRBV19 and TRBJ1-6; D unresolved. Looked up from germline, CDR1 is LNHDA and CDR2 is SQIVND (reference sequence). The CDR3 sequence is 14 residues long. V lost 3 bases to trimming and J lost 7 bases, with 10 bases between them. The CDR3 region is CASSMGGRNSPLHF. CDR3 DNA sequence: TGTGCCAGTAGTATGGGCGGACGGAATTCACCCCTCCACTTT.

This clone was seen once. J is TRBJ2-7 and V is TRBV5-1; 8 bases match TRBD1. The CDR3 consists of 14 residues. The V and J ends lost 2 bases and 3 bases, in that order; junction bases with no gene match: 4. Germline V gene lookup returns CDR1 SGHRS and CDR2 YFSETQ. The CDR3 DNA follows: TGCGCCAGCAGCTTTTGGACAGGGAACTACGAGCAGTACTTC. Translating gives CASSFWTGNYEQYF.